These 23 T cell receptor beta chains were all obtained from the same sample, sequenced in a study of blood T cell repertoires in COVID-19. TCRdb's table, derived via immunoSEQ multiplex PCR, lists solely in-frame clones and lacks some. Of about 97,000 clones listed, approximately 87% were seen once; the top ten hold roughly 14%. The sample comprised peripheral blood. Every receptor here comes from a human donor in a cohort sampled during active COVID-19.

The CDR3 spells CASSNRLAGGPGELFF. In DNA form, the CDR3 reads TGTGCCAGTAGTAACCGACTAGCGGGAGGACCGGGGGAGCTGTTTTTT. V and J are TRBV19 and TRBJ2-2; 13 bases map to TRBD2. From germline, CDR1 is LNHDA and CDR2 SQIVND (reference sequence). CDR3 length: 16 residues. V lost 4 bases, J lost 8 bases, and 7 bases stayed unmatched.

This rearrangement joins TRBV7-9 to TRBJ1-3, with D possibly being TRBD1 (6 bases). V was trimmed by 1 base and J by 4 bases, leaving 17 bases between them. There are 17 residues in the CDR3. Germline loops: CDR1 SEHNR, CDR2 FQNEAQ (reference sequence). CDR3: CASSLDPWTVDGNTIYF. For the CDR3, the DNA is TGTGCCAGCAGCTTAGACCCCTGGACAGTAGACGGAAACACCATATATTTT.

This sequence joins TRBV27 and TRBJ2-5; the D is unclear. This CDR3 spans 13 amino acids. Germline assignment: CDR1 MNHEY and CDR2 SMNVEV (reference sequence). V lost 3 bases, J lost 2 bases, and 7 bases lay in between. The CDR3 is CASSFRGQETQYF. CDR3 sequence (DNA): TGTGCCAGCAGTTTCCGCGGACAAGAGACCCAGTACTTC.

The chain employs TRBV15 and TRBJ2-5; maybe TRBD2 (6 bases). CDR1 is LNHNV and CDR2 is YYDKDF in the germline V gene (reference sequence). The CDR3 covers 17 residues. V dropped 0 bases and J dropped 5 bases, with 19 bases sitting between them. In DNA form, the CDR3 reads TGTGCCACCAGCAGAGACAGGGCGCGGGACCTGCCGGAGACCCAGTACTTC. This encodes CATSRDRARDLPETQYF.

The CDR3 sequence: CATSGDRGEKLFF. The CDR3 nucleotides are TGTGCCACCTCAGGGGACAGGGGTGAAAAACTGTTTTTT. The V call is TRBV2, the J call TRBJ1-4; 10 bases line up with TRBD1. The ends lost 10 bases at V and 7 bases at J; junction bases unmatched: 6. In germline, CDR1 is SNHLY, CDR2 FYNNEI. CDR3 length equals 13 residues.

This chain uses TRBV4-1 with TRBJ2-3, with TRBD2 matching over 8 bases. Germline CDR1 MGHRA, CDR2 YSYEKL. The CDR3 totals 15 residues. The junction had 2 bases not matched to a gene; V was cut back by 3 bases and J by 0 bases. CDR3 coding DNA: TGCGCCAGCAGCCAGGGCGGGGGGAGCACAGATACGCAGTATTTT. Residues: CASSQGGGSTDTQYF.

In DNA form, the CDR3 reads TGTGCCAGCAGTTACCTTCGGGGTAATGAGCAGTTCTTC. As protein: CASSYLRGNEQFF. The V call is TRBV6-5, the J call TRBJ2-1, with a tentative D call TRBD2 (5 bases). Germline V CDR1 and CDR2: MNHEY, SVGAGI. The CDR3 loop spans 13 amino acids. Deletions cut 2 bases from V and 7 bases from J, with 9 bases between.

This sequence joins TRBV12-3 or TRBV12-4 and TRBJ2-7; D is ambiguous. V was trimmed by 4 bases and J by 2 bases, leaving 6 bases between them. The CDR3 has 12 residues. For the CDR3, the DNA is TGTGCCAGCAGTTCAAACACCTACGAGCAGTACTTC. Protein: CASSSNTYEQYF.

The J gene is TRBJ2-5, the V gene TRBV29-1; D ambiguous. The CDR3 contains 12 residues. Germline loops: CDR1 SQVTM, CDR2 ANQGSEA. The ends were cut back, 4 bases at V and 7 bases at J, with 13 bases in the middle. This chain's CDR3 is CSVVVPSGTQYF. The CDR3 DNA sequence: TGCAGCGTTGTGGTTCCTTCAGGGACCCAGTACTTC.

The V call is TRBV2, the J call TRBJ1-1; TRBD1 matches at 12 bases. V lost 10 bases, J lost 4 bases, and 13 bases stayed unmatched. This CDR3 has 16 amino acids. Germline V gene lookup returns CDR1 SNHLY and CDR2 FYNNEI. The CDR3 DNA follows: TGTGCCACCTACCGGGACAGGGGGCGAGTAGGCACTGAAGCTTTCTTT. Protein: CATYRDRGRVGTEAFF. Combining the CDR3 with reference TRBV2 and TRBJ1-1 gives the whole variable domain EPEVTQTPSHQVTQMGQEVILRCVPISNHLYFYWYRQILGQKVEFLVSFYNNEISEKSEIFDDQFSVERPDGSNFTLKIRSTKLEDSAMYFCATYRDRGRVGTEAFFGQGTRLTVV.

CDR3 region: CASSVEVGGFSYGYTF. In DNA, the CDR3 is TGTGCCAGCAGCGTAGAGGTGGGGGGGTTTAGCTATGGCTACACCTTC. The chain recombines TRBV9 with TRBJ1-2, with D perhaps TRBD1 (5 bases). Germline lookup yields CDR1 SGDLS and CDR2 YYNGEE. V was shortened by 0 bases and J by 4 bases, with 16 bases between the two germline ends. This CDR3 is 16 amino acids long.

The chain links TRBV24-1 to TRBJ2-5; 10 bases fit TRBD2. CDR1 is KGHDR and CDR2 is SFDVKD in the germline V gene. There are 15 residues in the CDR3. V shed 3 bases, J shed 7 bases, and the junction held 7 bases outside the gene matches. CDR3: CATSDPSGSGGTQYF. CDR3 DNA: TGTGCCACCAGTGATCCTAGCGGGAGCGGTGGGACCCAGTACTTC.

The V and J genes are TRBV14 and TRBJ2-5, with 8 bases identical to TRBD1. The V and J ends lost 0 bases and 1 base, in that order; junction bases with no gene match: 4. The germline V gene encodes CDR1 SGHDN and CDR2 FVKESK. The CDR3 sequence is 16 residues long. The CDR3 region is CASSQEDRAFQETQYF. The CDR3 nucleotides read TGTGCCAGCAGCCAAGAGGACAGGGCCTTCCAAGAGACCCAGTACTTC. Filled out from reference TRBV14 and TRBJ2-5, the complete variable domain reads EAGVTQFPSHSVIEKGQTVTLRCDPISGHDNLYWYRRVMGKEIKFLLHFVKESKQDESGMPNNRFLAERTGGTYSTLKVQPAELEDSGVYFCASSQEDRAFQETQYFGPGTRLLVL.

J is TRBJ2-7 and V is TRBV7-2; 13 bases align to TRBD2. This CDR3 is 18 amino acids long. V was clipped by 5 bases and J by 5 bases; unmatched bases: 15. Germline loops: CDR1 SGHTA, CDR2 FQGNSA. CDR3: CASSGSFGLAGEKNEQYF. Written as DNA, the CDR3 is TGTGCCAGCAGCGGCAGCTTCGGACTAGCGGGAGAAAAAAACGAGCAGTACTTC.

This rearrangement joins TRBV2 to TRBJ2-7; 7 bases are a match to TRBD2. The CDR3 is 14 amino acids. Germline CDR1 is SNHLY and CDR2 is FYNNEI. V lost 5 bases to trimming and J lost 6 bases; unmatched junction nucleotides: 10. CDR3 protein: CASSQSGGRPEQYF. CDR3 bases: TGTGCCAGCAGTCAATCGGGCGGGAGACCCGAGCAGTACTTC.

This rearrangement joins TRBV6-1 to TRBJ1-5; 8 bases agree with TRBD1. The CDR3 is 17 amino acids. The germline gives CDR1 MNHNS, CDR2 SASEGT. The V and J ends lost 0 bases and 5 bases, in that order; junction bases with no gene match: 9. For the CDR3, the DNA is TGTGCCAGCAGTGAAGCGCTGGGGACAGGCCTCGATCAGCCCCAGCATTTT. It specifies CASSEALGTGLDQPQHF.

For the CDR3, the DNA is TGTGCCAGCAATGGAGGGAATTGGGAAGCTTTCTTT. It yields the protein CASNGGNWEAFF. The rearrangement joins TRBV12-3 or TRBV12-4 to TRBJ1-1, with no clear D. The V end was cut by 7 bases, the J end by 8 bases, with 14 bases between. The CDR3 consists of 12 residues.

V usage is TRBV5-1 and J usage is TRBJ1-2; 10 bases line up with TRBD1. In germline, CDR1 is SGHRS, CDR2 YFSETQ. Unmatched junction bases numbered 8, after V lost 1 base and J lost 5 bases. The CDR3 covers 16 residues. The CDR3 loop is CASSLPGQGRQYGYTF. CDR3 coding DNA: TGCGCCAGCAGCTTGCCGGGACAGGGGAGGCAATATGGCTACACCTTC.

The rearrangement joins TRBV5-4 to TRBJ2-1; a possible D gene is TRBD2 (6 bases). Germline V lookup: CDR1 SGHNT, CDR2 YYREEE (reference sequence). With 5 bases removed from V and 4 bases from J, the gap between germline ends came to 22 bases. The CDR3 is made up of 17 amino acids. The CDR3 bases are TGTGCCAGCAGGGCGATAGTCCGGGAGAGAGGGTACAATGAGCAGTTCTTC. This codes for CASRAIVRERGYNEQFF.

The genes are TRBV12-5 and TRBJ1-1; D may be TRBD1 (5 bases). The ends were cut back, 6 bases at V and 1 base at J, with 12 bases in the middle. This CDR3 has 14 residues. CDR1 LGHNT and CDR2 FRNRAP come from the germline V gene. CDR3 sequence: CASGPPGGNTEAFF. CDR3 nucleotide sequence: TGTGCTAGTGGCCCACCCGGGGGGAACACTGAAGCTTTCTTT.

This sequence joins TRBV5-8 and TRBJ2-2; no firm D call. V was pared by 6 bases and J by 2 bases, with 11 bases between. Looked up from germline, CDR1 is SGHTS and CDR2 is YDEGEE. The length of the CDR3 is 14 residues. This chain's CDR3 is CASNGGLNTGELFF. Here the CDR3 DNA reads TGTGCCAGCAACGGCGGCCTCAACACCGGGGAGCTGTTTTTT.

The gene calls are TRBV7-9 and TRBJ2-2; no firm D call. The CDR3 extends over 13 amino acids. Trimming removed 5 bases at V and 6 bases at J, with 10 bases between. Germline V gene sequence: CDR1 SEHNR, CDR2 FQNEAQ (reference sequence). In DNA, the CDR3 is TGTGCCAGCAGCCCCGACTCATCCGGGGAGCTGTTTTTT. Translation: CASSPDSSGELFF.

Of note for this clone: In the same sample, other DNA sequences code for this CDR3. The CDR3 sequence is CASSQDRVYGYTF. CDR3 nucleotides: TGTGCCAGCAGCCAAGACAGGGTCTATGGCTACACCTTC. The chain carries TRBV14 and TRBJ1-2; perhaps TRBD1 as D (5 bases). Germline-derived CDR1 and CDR2 are SGHDN and FVKESK. V lost 0 bases, J lost 4 bases, and 6 bases lay in between. The CDR3 loop spans 13 amino acids.